This TCR beta chain was identified in a study of blood T cell repertoires in COVID-19 (dated by TCRdb to about 2020). Concerning the study at large: Samples from collaborators originated in the United States, Italy and Spain and spanned both the acute and convalescent phases of COVID-19. The material from the prospective study consisted of cDNA or gDNA derived from T cells, B-cell-depleted T cells, or PBMCs. Subjects who had been exposed to COVID-19, were actively infected with it, or had recovered from it provided the deeply sampled blood TCRbeta repertoires that made up the dataset. The repertoires were made available in a free public database intended to serve as a resource for research on the immune response to SARS-CoV-2. Samples came from the ongoing ImmuneRACE study (first 160 participants) plus 1,254 subjects from 6 global collaborators. Nearly every sample came with metadata listing a de-identified subject ID, COVID-19 status, age in years and sex. HLA class I and class II types, where available, came from metadata supplied by the sample provider rather than from assay-based typing.

A second Seattle source provided samples from volunteer blood donors who had recovered from COVID-19. Whole blood was collected in K2EDTA tubes by collaborating institutions according to the institutions' own protocols. For TCRbeta analysis, collaborators shipped samples as frozen whole blood, isolated PBMCs, or DNA extracted from either of those sample types. On the study overall, not on this receptor specifically: Clinical and demographic metadata were provided uncurated, with the amount varying by source and participant.

Concerning this clone itself: Its specific antigen is unknown. Base qualities were left out, and no much larger clone turns up one base away.

From V the trimming removes 5 bases and from J it removes 0 bases, while the gene matches leave 8 bases of the junction unaccounted for. Reading the germline V gene gives CDR1 SGHVS and CDR2 FQNEAQ. Inclusive of the bounding cysteine and phenylalanine, the CDR3 is 16 residues long. The read is trimmed to its CDR3 DNA, 48 bases read in frame from base 1. TCRbeta CDR3 regions were amplified from genomic DNA by means of the immunoSEQ Assay, a bias-controlled multiplex PCR. Regarding the original processing steps: The number of nucleated cells in each sample was estimated from the amplification of reference gene primers within the assay. Sequence reads were collapsed and filtered to measure the absolute abundance of every unique TCRbeta CDR3 rearrangement. For each sample, productive Simpson clonality was calculated by taking the square root of Simpson's diversity index across productive rearrangements. Not all clones reach the TCRdb copy of this immuneACCESS table, which keeps in-frame sequences only. Checked studies attribute under half of the gap to unresolved V genes and leave the rest unexplained. V and J calls and clone size are as listed in that table; D and trimming were resolved from the DNA. The sample data list over 250,000 clones, and 83% of these were observed just once. 8.5% to 9.5% of the sample belongs to the ten largest clones.

The V gene is TRBV7-8 and the J gene is TRBJ2-3; TRBD2 matches 7 bases in the middle. The source material was peripheral blood. The clonotype comes from a woman in her 50s who had recovered from COVID-19. The CDR3: CASSLFGLGSTDTQYF. The DNA reads TGTGCCAGCAGCCTATTCGGACTAGGCAGCACAGATACGCAGTATTTT.